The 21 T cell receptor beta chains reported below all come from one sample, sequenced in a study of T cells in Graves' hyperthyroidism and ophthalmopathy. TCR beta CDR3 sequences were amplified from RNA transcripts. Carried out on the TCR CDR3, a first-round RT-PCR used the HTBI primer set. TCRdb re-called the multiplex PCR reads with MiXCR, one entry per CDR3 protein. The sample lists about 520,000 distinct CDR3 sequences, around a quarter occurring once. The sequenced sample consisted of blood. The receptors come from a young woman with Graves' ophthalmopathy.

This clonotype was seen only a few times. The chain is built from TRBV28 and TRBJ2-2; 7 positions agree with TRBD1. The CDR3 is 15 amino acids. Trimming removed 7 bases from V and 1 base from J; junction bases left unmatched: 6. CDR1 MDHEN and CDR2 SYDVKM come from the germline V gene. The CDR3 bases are TGTGCCAGCAAGCGCGCAGGGGGGAACACCGGGGAGCTGTTTTTT. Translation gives CASKRAGGNTGELFF.

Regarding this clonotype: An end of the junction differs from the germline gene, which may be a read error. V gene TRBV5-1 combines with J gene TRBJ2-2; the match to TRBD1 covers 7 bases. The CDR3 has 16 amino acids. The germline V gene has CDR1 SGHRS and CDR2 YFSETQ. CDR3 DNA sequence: TGCGCCAGCAGCTTGGCCAGGGGGATAGTCACCGGGGATCTGTTTTTT. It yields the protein CASSLARGIVTGDLFF.

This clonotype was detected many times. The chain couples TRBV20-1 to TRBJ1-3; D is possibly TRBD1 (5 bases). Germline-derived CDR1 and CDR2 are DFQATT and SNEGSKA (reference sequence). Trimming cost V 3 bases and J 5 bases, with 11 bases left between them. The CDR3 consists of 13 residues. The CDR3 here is CSARRAGRNTIYF. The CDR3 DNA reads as TGCAGTGCTAGGCGGGCAGGGAGAAACACCATATATTTT.

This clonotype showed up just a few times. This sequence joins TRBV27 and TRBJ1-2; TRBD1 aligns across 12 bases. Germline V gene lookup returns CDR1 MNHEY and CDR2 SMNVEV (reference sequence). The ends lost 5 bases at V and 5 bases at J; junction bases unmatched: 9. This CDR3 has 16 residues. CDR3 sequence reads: CASSAGTGGNKYGYTF. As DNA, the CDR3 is TGTGCCAGCAGTGCCGGGACAGGGGGCAATAAATATGGCTACACCTTC.

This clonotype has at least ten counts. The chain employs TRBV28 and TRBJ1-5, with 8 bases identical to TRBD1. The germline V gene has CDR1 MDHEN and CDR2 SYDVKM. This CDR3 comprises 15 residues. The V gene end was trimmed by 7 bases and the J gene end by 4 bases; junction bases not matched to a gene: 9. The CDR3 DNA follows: TGTGCCAGCACCCAGACAGGGGAAGGGAATCAGCCCCAGCATTTT. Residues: CASTQTGEGNQPQHF.

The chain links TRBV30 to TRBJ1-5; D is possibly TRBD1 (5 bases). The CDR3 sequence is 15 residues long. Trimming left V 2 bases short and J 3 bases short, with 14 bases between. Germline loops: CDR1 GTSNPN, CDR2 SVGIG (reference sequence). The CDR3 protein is CAWSPPGTHNQPQHF. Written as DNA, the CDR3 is TGTGCCTGGAGTCCCCCCGGGACCCACAATCAGCCCCAGCATTTT.

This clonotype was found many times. CDR3 sequence: CASSAMGNQPQHF. Here the CDR3 DNA reads TGTGCCAGCAGTGCTATGGGCAATCAGCCCCAGCATTTT. This chain links TRBV27 with TRBJ1-5; D ambiguous. In germline, CDR1 is MNHEY, CDR2 SMNVEV (reference sequence). Trimming took 5 bases from V and 2 from J, leaving 7 bases between them. The CDR3 is 13 residues long.

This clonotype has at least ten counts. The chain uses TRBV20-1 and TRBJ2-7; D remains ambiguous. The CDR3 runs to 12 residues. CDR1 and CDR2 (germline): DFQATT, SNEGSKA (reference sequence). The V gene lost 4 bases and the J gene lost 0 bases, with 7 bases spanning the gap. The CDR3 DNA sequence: TGCAGTGCTACTTCAGTCTCCTACGAGCAGTACTTC. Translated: CSATSVSYEQYF.

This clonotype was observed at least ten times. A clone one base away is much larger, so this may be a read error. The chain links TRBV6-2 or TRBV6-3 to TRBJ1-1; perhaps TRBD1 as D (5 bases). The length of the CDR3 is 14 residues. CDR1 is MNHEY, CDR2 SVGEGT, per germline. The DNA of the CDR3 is TGTGCCAGCAGTTACGGACATACTAACACTGAAGCTCTCTTT. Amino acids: CASSYGHTNTEALF.

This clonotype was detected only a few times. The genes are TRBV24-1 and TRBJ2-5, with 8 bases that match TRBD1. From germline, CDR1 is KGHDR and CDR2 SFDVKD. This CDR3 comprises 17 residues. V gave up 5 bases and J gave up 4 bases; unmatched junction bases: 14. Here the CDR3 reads CATSGTQTGADVETQYF. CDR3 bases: TGTGCCACCAGTGGCACCCAGACAGGGGCGGATGTAGAGACCCAGTACTTC.

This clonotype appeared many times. This CDR3 reads CASSQGRRGDRYQPQHF. The CDR3 coding sequence is TGTGCCAGCAGCCAGGGGCGCAGGGGGGATAGGTATCAGCCCCAGCATTTT. The V call is TRBV12-3 or TRBV12-4, the J call TRBJ1-5; TRBD1 matches 7 bases. This CDR3 contains 17 residues. Trimming removed 6 bases from V and 5 bases from J; junction bases left unmatched: 16.

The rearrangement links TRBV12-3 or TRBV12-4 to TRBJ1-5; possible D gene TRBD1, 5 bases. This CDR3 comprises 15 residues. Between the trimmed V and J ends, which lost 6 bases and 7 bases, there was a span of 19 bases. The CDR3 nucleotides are TGTGCCAGCAGAAGGGACTCATTCCCGAACCAGCCCCAGCATTTT. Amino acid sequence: CASRRDSFPNQPQHF.

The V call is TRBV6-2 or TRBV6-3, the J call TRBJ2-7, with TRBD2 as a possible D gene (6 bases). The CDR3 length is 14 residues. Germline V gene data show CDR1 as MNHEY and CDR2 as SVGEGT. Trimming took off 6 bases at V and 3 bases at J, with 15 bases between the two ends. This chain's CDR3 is CASSIGGWSYEQYF. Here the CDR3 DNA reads TGTGCCAGCAGCATCGGGGGTTGGAGCTACGAGCAGTACTTC.

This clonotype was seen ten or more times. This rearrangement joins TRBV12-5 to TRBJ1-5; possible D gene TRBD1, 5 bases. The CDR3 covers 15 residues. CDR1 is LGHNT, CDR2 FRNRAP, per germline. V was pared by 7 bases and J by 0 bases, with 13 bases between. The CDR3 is CASANPGYSNQPQHF. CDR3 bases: TGTGCTAGTGCGAACCCAGGGTATAGCAATCAGCCCCAGCATTTT.

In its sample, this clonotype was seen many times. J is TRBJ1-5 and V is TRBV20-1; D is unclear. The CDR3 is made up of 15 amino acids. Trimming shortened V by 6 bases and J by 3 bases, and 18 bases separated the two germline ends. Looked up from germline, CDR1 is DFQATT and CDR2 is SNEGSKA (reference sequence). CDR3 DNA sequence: TGCAGTGCCCACATAGACCGGTACACCAATCAGCCCCAGCATTTT. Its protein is CSAHIDRYTNQPQHF.

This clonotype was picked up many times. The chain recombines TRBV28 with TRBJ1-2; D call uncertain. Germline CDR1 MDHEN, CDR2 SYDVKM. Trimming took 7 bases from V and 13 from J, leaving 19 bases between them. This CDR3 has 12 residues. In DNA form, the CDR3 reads TGTGCCAGCACCACTGGGGTCCGGGCTGTCACCTTC. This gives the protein CASTTGVRAVTF.

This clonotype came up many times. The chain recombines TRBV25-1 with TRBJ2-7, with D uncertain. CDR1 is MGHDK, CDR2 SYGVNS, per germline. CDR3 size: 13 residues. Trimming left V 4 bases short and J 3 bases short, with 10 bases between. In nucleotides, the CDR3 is TGTGCCAGCAGTGGGGTTACAGACTACGAGCAGTACTTC. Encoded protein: CASSGVTDYEQYF.

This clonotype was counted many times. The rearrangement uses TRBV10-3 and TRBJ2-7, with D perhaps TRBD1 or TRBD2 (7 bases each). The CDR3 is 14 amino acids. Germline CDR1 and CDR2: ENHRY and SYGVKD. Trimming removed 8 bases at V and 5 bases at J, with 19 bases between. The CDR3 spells CAIGGAGGAHEQYF. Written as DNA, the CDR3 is TGTGCCATCGGAGGCGCAGGGGGGGCCCACGAGCAGTACTTC.

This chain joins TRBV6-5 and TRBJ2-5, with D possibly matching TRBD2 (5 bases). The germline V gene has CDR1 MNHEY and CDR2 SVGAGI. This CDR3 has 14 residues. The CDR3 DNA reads TGTGCGGCGCGCGGTATCCAAGGAGGCGAGACCCAGTACTTC. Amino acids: CAARGIQGGETQYF.

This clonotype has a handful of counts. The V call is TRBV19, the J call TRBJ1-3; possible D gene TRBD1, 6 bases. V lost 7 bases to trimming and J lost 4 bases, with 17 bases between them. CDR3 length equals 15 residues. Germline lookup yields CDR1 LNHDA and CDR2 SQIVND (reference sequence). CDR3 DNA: TGTGCCAGTACCTCGTCGACAGGCTCCGGAAACACCATATATTTT. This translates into CASTSSTGSGNTIYF.

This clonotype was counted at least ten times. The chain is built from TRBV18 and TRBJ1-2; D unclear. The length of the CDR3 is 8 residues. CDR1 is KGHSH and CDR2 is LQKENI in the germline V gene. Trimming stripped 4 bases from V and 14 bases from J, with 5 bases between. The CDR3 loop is CASSQGTF. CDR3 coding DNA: TGTGCCAGCTCACAGGGTACCTTC.